This is a list of T cell receptor beta chains from one sample in a study of T cell responses to AZD1222 COVID-19 vaccine. Sequencing used immunoSEQ multiplex PCR; TCRdb keeps in-frame clones, though not all of them. This table has about 140,000 clones, 90% to 95% appearing once. The starting material was peripheral blood, obtained 28 days after the second AZD1222 dose. These receptors all come from an adult who received the AZD1222 COVID-19 vaccine. Both conserved end residues are part of each CDR3. A D gene is named only where the DNA matches it firmly. Size tells how often a clone was seen (once, few, many) or the class of an expanded clone, and some rows leave it out.

d_gene: TRBD2; j_gene: TRBJ2-7; v_gene: TRBV7-9; abundance: NA; CDR3nt: TGTGCCAGCAGCTTTCCAGCGGGGGGCTCCTACGAGCAGTACTTC; CDR3aa: CASSFPAGGSYEQYF
d_gene: NA; j_gene: TRBJ2-1; v_gene: TRBV24-1; abundance: once; CDR3nt: TGTGCCACCAGTTCGTCCGTTGGTGACTCCTACAATGAGCAGTTCTTC; CDR3aa: CATSSSVGDSYNEQFF
d_gene: NA; j_gene: TRBJ1-6; v_gene: TRBV9; abundance: NA; CDR3nt: TGTGCCAGCAGCGTAGAGAAAGGGCAGGGCGTGGGTTCACCCCTCCACTTT; CDR3aa: CASSVEKGQGVGSPLHF
d_gene: NA; j_gene: TRBJ2-7; v_gene: TRBV12-3/TRBV12-4; abundance: NA; CDR3nt: TGTGCCAGCAGTCGAGGCACGGAGCAGTACTTC; CDR3aa: CASSRGTEQYF
d_gene: NA; j_gene: TRBJ2-7; v_gene: TRBV15; abundance: NA; CDR3nt: TGTGCCACCAGCAGGAGGGAAACCTACGAGCAGTACTTC; CDR3aa: CATSRRETYEQYF
d_gene: NA; j_gene: TRBJ2-7; v_gene: TRBV7-2; abundance: once; CDR3nt: TGTGCCAGCAGCGTTGCCCCGGAAGCCTACGAGCAGTACTTC; CDR3aa: CASSVAPEAYEQYF
d_gene: NA; j_gene: TRBJ1-5; v_gene: TRBV7-8; abundance: NA; CDR3nt: TGTGCCAGCAGCCGAACGGGGGCCGGCAATCAGCCCCAGCATTTT; CDR3aa: CASSRTGAGNQPQHF
d_gene: NA; j_gene: TRBJ2-1; v_gene: TRBV4-1; abundance: NA; CDR3nt: TGCGCCAGCAGCCAAGAGAGGGCGGGTGCCTACAATGAGCAGTTCTTC; CDR3aa: CASSQERAGAYNEQFF
d_gene: TRBD1; j_gene: TRBJ1-2; v_gene: TRBV6-2/TRBV6-3; abundance: NA; CDR3nt: TGTGCCAGCAGACCTAACCACGGACAGGGGCGACCTAACTATGGCTACACCTTC; CDR3aa: CASRPNHGQGRPNYGYTF
d_gene: NA; j_gene: TRBJ1-6; v_gene: TRBV28; abundance: NA; CDR3nt: TGTGCCAGCAGTTTTCGGTCCAACTCACCCCTCCACTTT; CDR3aa: CASSFRSNSPLHF
d_gene: NA; j_gene: TRBJ2-7; v_gene: TRBV5-4; abundance: once; CDR3nt: TGTGCCAGCAGCCCTGGACGGATCTACGAGCAGTACTTC; CDR3aa: CASSPGRIYEQYF
d_gene: NA; j_gene: TRBJ2-1; v_gene: TRBV12-3/TRBV12-4; abundance: NA; CDR3nt: TGTGCCAGCACCCCCCGGCTGTACAATGAGCAGTTCTTC; CDR3aa: CASTPRLYNEQFF
d_gene: TRBD1; j_gene: TRBJ1-1; v_gene: TRBV9; abundance: NA; CDR3nt: TGTGCCAGCGTGGACCGGGGGACAGGGCAAGCTTTCTTT; CDR3aa: CASVDRGTGQAFF
d_gene: TRBD1; j_gene: TRBJ2-3; v_gene: TRBV7-2; abundance: NA; CDR3nt: TGTGCCAGCAGCTTAGGACAGGGGAGCCTCCCAGATACGCAGTATTTT; CDR3aa: CASSLGQGSLPDTQYF
d_gene: NA; j_gene: TRBJ2-2; v_gene: TRBV12-5; abundance: NA; CDR3nt: TGTGCTAGTGGTTTGGTACTGGGGGTGGACACCGGGGAGCTGTTTTTT; CDR3aa: CASGLVLGVDTGELFF
d_gene: TRBD2; j_gene: TRBJ2-1; v_gene: TRBV9; abundance: NA; CDR3nt: TGTGCCAGCAGCGTAGCTAGCGGTCGAAGCTCCTACAATGAGCAGTTCTTC; CDR3aa: CASSVASGRSSYNEQFF
d_gene: NA; j_gene: TRBJ1-6; v_gene: TRBV2; abundance: NA; CDR3nt: TGTGCCAGCAGACCGGGGGGCCCCAATTCACCCCTCCACTTT; CDR3aa: CASRPGGPNSPLHF
d_gene: TRBD1; j_gene: TRBJ1-1; v_gene: TRBV5-1; abundance: NA; CDR3nt: TGCGCCAGCAGCTTGGCCCCGGGACAGATCATGAACACTGAAGCTTTCTTT; CDR3aa: CASSLAPGQIMNTEAFF
d_gene: TRBD1; j_gene: TRBJ2-1; v_gene: TRBV4-2; abundance: NA; CDR3nt: TGTGCCAGCAGCCACTCCCGCTCGGGACAGGGGTCCCCCAATGAGCAGTTCTTC; CDR3aa: CASSHSRSGQGSPNEQFF
d_gene: TRBD1; j_gene: TRBJ1-4; v_gene: TRBV19; abundance: NA; CDR3nt: TGTGCCAGTAGTACCCGGGACAGAGATGAAAAACTGTTTTTT; CDR3aa: CASSTRDRDEKLFF
d_gene: NA; j_gene: TRBJ2-1; v_gene: TRBV3-1/TRBV3-2; abundance: once; CDR3nt: TGTGCCAGCAGCCAAGATCGAGTACAACTACCCTACAATGAGCAGTTCTTC; CDR3aa: CASSQDRVQLPYNEQFF
d_gene: NA; j_gene: TRBJ1-6; v_gene: TRBV9; abundance: once; CDR3nt: TGTGCCAGCAGCGTAGGAGAGGGGGGGAATAATTCACCCCTCCACTTT; CDR3aa: CASSVGEGGNNSPLHF
d_gene: NA; j_gene: TRBJ2-7; v_gene: TRBV11-2; abundance: NA; CDR3nt: TGTGCCAGCAGCTTATACGAGCAGTACTTC; CDR3aa: CASSLYEQYF
d_gene: NA; j_gene: TRBJ2-7; v_gene: TRBV7-9; abundance: NA; CDR3nt: TGTGCCAGCAGTCCCCTCTCGAGGGGCGAGCAGTACTTC; CDR3aa: CASSPLSRGEQYF
d_gene: NA; j_gene: TRBJ1-1; v_gene: TRBV7-6; abundance: NA; CDR3nt: TGTGCCAGCAGCCGAACAGGGATGAGCACTGAAGCTTTCTTT; CDR3aa: CASSRTGMSTEAFF
d_gene: TRBD1; j_gene: TRBJ2-2; v_gene: TRBV18; abundance: NA; CDR3nt: TGTGCCAGCTCATCGACAGGGGAGGTTGTAAGCGGGGAGCTGTTTTTT; CDR3aa: CASSSTGEVVSGELFF
d_gene: NA; j_gene: TRBJ1-1; v_gene: TRBV7-2; abundance: NA; CDR3nt: TGTGCCAGCAGCTTACAGCAGAACACTGAAGCTTTCTTT; CDR3aa: CASSLQQNTEAFF
d_gene: TRBD2; j_gene: TRBJ2-7; v_gene: TRBV27; abundance: NA; CDR3nt: TGTGCCAGCAGTTCTTACGAAGCGGGAGAGCAGCACGAGCAGTACTTC; CDR3aa: CASSSYEAGEQHEQYF
d_gene: NA; j_gene: TRBJ2-5; v_gene: TRBV12-3/TRBV12-4; abundance: NA; CDR3nt: TGTGCCAGCAGTTTACGCCCCCGCGAGACCCAGTACTTC; CDR3aa: CASSLRPRETQYF
d_gene: NA; j_gene: TRBJ2-1; v_gene: TRBV6-2/TRBV6-3; abundance: NA; CDR3nt: TGTGCCAGCAGCCCAAACTACAATGAGCAGTTCTTC; CDR3aa: CASSPNYNEQFF
d_gene: NA; j_gene: TRBJ1-6; v_gene: TRBV18; abundance: NA; CDR3nt: TGTGCCAGCTCACCGGACGGTAATTCACCCCTCCACTTT; CDR3aa: CASSPDGNSPLHF
d_gene: TRBD2; j_gene: TRBJ2-1; v_gene: TRBV6-2/TRBV6-3; abundance: NA; CDR3nt: TGTGCCAGCAGTTACCACGGGACTAATAACAATGAGCAGTTCTTC; CDR3aa: CASSYHGTNNNEQFF
d_gene: NA; j_gene: TRBJ2-1; v_gene: TRBV7-8; abundance: NA; CDR3nt: TGTGCCAGCAGCTTAGACTACCGTTACTCCTACAATGAGCAGTTCTTC; CDR3aa: CASSLDYRYSYNEQFF
d_gene: NA; j_gene: TRBJ2-7; v_gene: TRBV4-3; abundance: NA; CDR3nt: TGCGCCAGCAGCCGTCTTAGCGACTCCTACGAGCAGTACTTC; CDR3aa: CASSRLSDSYEQYF
d_gene: NA; j_gene: TRBJ1-2; v_gene: TRBV7-2; abundance: NA; CDR3nt: TGTGCCAGCAGCACGGGAACGCGTGGCTACACCTTC; CDR3aa: CASSTGTRGYTF
d_gene: NA; j_gene: TRBJ2-7; v_gene: TRBV5-4; abundance: NA; CDR3nt: TGTGCCAGCAGCCATCCCACGGGGGCCCCCTACGAGCAGTACTTC; CDR3aa: CASSHPTGAPYEQYF
d_gene: NA; j_gene: TRBJ1-1; v_gene: TRBV3-1/TRBV3-2; abundance: NA; CDR3nt: TGTGCCAGCACCCTGGGCTTCGACGCTGAAGCTTTCTTT; CDR3aa: CASTLGFDAEAFF
d_gene: NA; j_gene: TRBJ1-4; v_gene: TRBV4-2; abundance: NA; CDR3nt: TGTGCCAGCAGCCAAGAACGCTCAAGGGGCGCACTTAATGAAAAACTGTTTTTT; CDR3aa: CASSQERSRGALNEKLFF
d_gene: TRBD1; j_gene: TRBJ2-7; v_gene: TRBV28; abundance: NA; CDR3nt: TGTGCCAGCAGTGATAGGGGGCGCCTCTACGAGCAGTACTTC; CDR3aa: CASSDRGRLYEQYF
d_gene: NA; j_gene: TRBJ1-5; v_gene: TRBV3-1/TRBV3-2; abundance: once; CDR3nt: TGTGCCAGCAGCCAAAAGATGGATCAGCCCCAGCATTTT; CDR3aa: CASSQKMDQPQHF
d_gene: TRBD1; j_gene: TRBJ1-5; v_gene: TRBV2; abundance: NA; CDR3nt: TGTGCCAGCAGTGTCGGACAGGGAGGTAATCAGCCCCAGCATTTT; CDR3aa: CASSVGQGGNQPQHF
d_gene: NA; j_gene: TRBJ1-1; v_gene: TRBV7-9; abundance: NA; CDR3nt: TGTGCCAGCAGCTTCCTACGCACCCAGGGGAACACTGAAGCTTTCTTT; CDR3aa: CASSFLRTQGNTEAFF
d_gene: TRBD1; j_gene: TRBJ1-1; v_gene: TRBV11-2; abundance: NA; CDR3nt: TGTGCCAGCAGCTTAGTGGTGGACAGGGGGCGCCAAGCTTTCTTT; CDR3aa: CASSLVVDRGRQAFF
d_gene: TRBD1; j_gene: TRBJ2-7; v_gene: TRBV19; abundance: NA; CDR3nt: TGTGCCAGTTGTCCCCTCGGGTCGGGGGCAGGGGGCTCGTCCTACGAGCAGTACTTC; CDR3aa: CASCPLGSGAGGSSYEQYF
d_gene: NA; j_gene: TRBJ2-3; v_gene: TRBV7-3; abundance: NA; CDR3nt: TGTGCCAGCAGCTTAGACGGCCACACAGATACGCAGTATTTT; CDR3aa: CASSLDGHTDTQYF
d_gene: NA; j_gene: TRBJ1-2; v_gene: TRBV28; abundance: NA; CDR3nt: TGTGCCAGCGCACTGAACTATGGCTACACCTTC; CDR3aa: CASALNYGYTF
d_gene: NA; j_gene: TRBJ2-4; v_gene: TRBV14; abundance: NA; CDR3nt: TGTGCCAGCAGCCTCGGACCATTCCAAAACATTCAGTACTTC; CDR3aa: CASSLGPFQNIQYF
d_gene: NA; j_gene: TRBJ2-2; v_gene: TRBV7-3; abundance: NA; CDR3nt: TGTGCCAGCAGCTTTGTTGGACGGGGAGGGGAGCTGTTTTTT; CDR3aa: CASSFVGRGGELFF